A single sample gave rise to the 21 T cell receptor beta chains below, sequenced in a study of cytomegalovirus exposure and HLA in healthy donors. PCR was performed using 60 Vbeta and 13 Jbeta primers. The table came from immunoSEQ multiplex PCR; TCRdb's copy has only in-frame clones and leaves some out. The profile shows tens of thousands of clones, about 76% of them singletons. The sequencing input was PBMCs. The origin of the receptors is a male donor in good health and CMV-seropositive.

The CDR3 sequence: CASSLSRDTTRKLFF. The CDR3 coding sequence is TGTGCCAGCAGTTTATCCCGGGACACAACGAGGAAACTGTTTTTT. The genes are TRBV27 and TRBJ1-4; D might be TRBD1 (6 bases). Germline CDR1 and CDR2: MNHEY and SMNVEV (reference sequence). Trimming removed 0 bases from V and 11 bases from J, with 16 bases in between. The CDR3 length is 15 residues.

V usage is TRBV9 and J usage is TRBJ2-7; 8 nucleotides agree with TRBD2. Germline V gene lookup returns CDR1 SGDLS and CDR2 YYNGEE. J lost 4 bases, V lost 0 bases, and 6 bases had no gene match. The CDR3 has 15 residues. The CDR3 sequence: CASSVATAGVYEQYF. The DNA of the CDR3 is TGTGCCAGCAGCGTAGCTACAGCGGGAGTATACGAGCAGTACTTC.

The chain is built from TRBV27 and TRBJ1-2; 10 positions agree with TRBD1. In germline, CDR1 is MNHEY, CDR2 SMNVEV (reference sequence). J gave up 3 bases and V 5 bases, and 3 bases lay outside the gene matches. The CDR3 consists of 14 residues. In DNA form, the CDR3 reads TGTGCCAGCAGTAGGGACAGGGGAGACTATGGCTACACCTTC. Translation gives CASSRDRGDYGYTF.

The CDR3 loop reads CASSPVPTDTQYF. The DNA of the CDR3 is TGCGCCAGCAGCCCAGTCCCCACAGATACGCAGTATTTT. The V call is TRBV5-1, the J call TRBJ2-3; D ambiguous. This CDR3 has 13 residues. The germline V and J ends were trimmed by 4 bases and 2 bases, with 8 bases remaining between them. Germline lookup yields CDR1 SGHRS and CDR2 YFSETQ.

The J gene is TRBJ2-7, the V gene TRBV27; D is possibly TRBD1 (5 bases). Trimming removed 1 base from V and 3 bases from J, with 10 bases in between. The germline CDR1 and CDR2 sequences are MNHEY and SMNVEV (reference sequence). This CDR3 is 14 amino acids long. In DNA, the CDR3 is TGTGCCAGCAGTTTATATGACAGTTTCTACGAGCAGTACTTC. It encodes CASSLYDSFYEQYF.

The V gene is TRBV28, the J gene TRBJ2-1; 9 bases map to TRBD2. V lost 6 bases and J lost 8; bases outside the gene matches: 14. CDR3 length equals 16 residues. CDR1 is MDHEN, CDR2 SYDVKM, per germline. CDR3 sequence: CASSSTQRGVLHEQFF. The CDR3 DNA sequence: TGTGCCAGCAGCTCAACCCAGCGGGGGGTCCTCCATGAGCAGTTCTTC.

This sequence joins TRBV19 and TRBJ1-3; a weak D match, TRBD1 (6 bases). Germline V gives CDR1 LNHDA, CDR2 SQIVND (reference sequence). Between the trimmed V and J ends, which lost 7 bases and 0 bases, there was a span of 19 bases. The length of the CDR3 is 17 residues. The chain's CDR3 is CASIPTGGARSGNTIYF. The CDR3 DNA is TGTGCCAGTATCCCCACGGGGGGGGCTCGCTCTGGAAACACCATATATTTT.

CDR3 in DNA: TGTGCCAGCACTGACACCAGCTATGGCTACACCTTC. Its translation: CASTDTSYGYTF. This chain joins TRBV6-1 and TRBJ1-2, with D unclear. The CDR3 is made up of 12 amino acids. Germline V gene data show CDR1 as MNHNS and CDR2 as SASEGT. The ends were cut back, 7 bases at V and 4 bases at J, with 10 bases in the middle.

This rearrangement joins TRBV7-3 to TRBJ2-3; TRBD2 matches 7 bases. This CDR3 region has 15 residues. The V gene end was trimmed by 0 bases and the J gene end by 0 bases; junction bases not matched to a gene: 0. Germline V CDR1 and CDR2: SGHTA, FQGTGA. The CDR3 DNA reads as TGTGCCAGCAGCTTAACCGGGGGGAGCACAGATACGCAGTATTTT. Amino acids: CASSLTGGSTDTQYF.

This clone was seen a handful of times. The chain has TRBV4-1 and TRBJ2-5; TRBD2 aligns across 7 bases. Trimming removed 0 bases from V and 1 base from J; junction bases left unmatched: 8. Germline V gives CDR1 MGHRA, CDR2 YSYEKL. The CDR3 covers 17 residues. The CDR3 is CASSQEERLAPQETQYF. The CDR3 region has the DNA TGCGCCAGCAGCCAAGAAGAACGACTAGCTCCCCAAGAGACCCAGTACTTC.

The chain couples TRBV5-1 to TRBJ2-1; 8 bases map to TRBD1. V dropped 4 bases and J dropped 7; count of bases not matched to a gene: 13. This CDR3 is built from 16 residues. Germline lookup yields CDR1 SGHRS and CDR2 YFSETQ. CDR3 amino acids: CASSGLDRALRNEQFF. As DNA, the CDR3 is TGCGCCAGCAGCGGGCTGGACAGGGCCCTCCGGAATGAGCAGTTCTTC.

The gene calls are TRBV12-5 and TRBJ2-7, with 8 bases that match TRBD1. The CDR3 has 16 amino acids. Germline CDR1 and CDR2: LGHNT and FRNRAP. After removal of 4 bases from V and 1 base from J, the junction contained 9 bases not matched to a gene. This CDR3 is CASGWAGTGSSYEQYF. CDR3 DNA sequence: TGTGCTAGTGGTTGGGCCGGGACAGGTTCGTCCTACGAGCAGTACTTC.

The J gene is TRBJ1-2, the V gene TRBV4-1, with TRBD1 as a possible D gene (5 bases). The CDR3 totals 14 residues. Per the germline V gene, CDR1 is MGHRA and CDR2 is YSYEKL. With 0 bases removed from V and 8 bases from J, the gap between germline ends came to 13 bases. CDR3 sequence (DNA): TGCGCCAGCAGCCAAGAGCGAACCGGGGGAGGCTACACCTTC. Translating gives CASSQERTGGGYTF.

This clone has only one observation. The gene calls are TRBV21-1 and TRBJ2-7; TRBD2, the table's D call, lacks a check against the DNA. TRBV21-1 is labeled a pseudogene. The CDR3 spans 17 residues. CDR3 nucleotides: TGTGCCAGCAGCAAATGGGGGCGGCTAGCGGGGGCTAGGGAGCAGTACTTC. Its protein product is CASSKWGRLAGAREQYF.

The V gene is TRBV6-1, the J gene TRBJ2-3; D possibly matches TRBD1 or TRBD2 (6 bases each). The CDR3 consists of 13 residues. The germline V and J ends were trimmed by 11 bases and 2 bases, with 14 bases remaining between them. Germline V gene sequence: CDR1 MNHNS, CDR2 SASEGT. The CDR3 loop reads CAGSGGHTDTQYF. The CDR3 DNA is TGTGCCGGAAGTGGGGGGCACACAGATACGCAGTATTTT.

V and J are TRBV19 and TRBJ2-5; D not certain. The CDR3 spans 12 residues. With 4 bases removed from V and 2 bases from J, the gap between germline ends came to 5 bases. CDR1 is LNHDA, CDR2 SQIVND, per germline (reference sequence). The CDR3 sequence: CASSTLQETQYF. For the CDR3, the DNA is TGTGCCAGTAGTACGCTACAAGAGACCCAGTACTTC.

This chain uses TRBV10-1 with TRBJ1-1; 7 positions agree with TRBD1. V was pared by 5 bases and J by 1 base, with 4 bases of the junction left unmatched. This CDR3 contains 14 residues. Germline CDR1 is WNHNN and CDR2 is SYGVQD (reference sequence). CDR3 loop: CASSWDRGNTEAFF. The DNA for the CDR3 is TGCGCCAGCAGTTGGGACAGAGGGAACACTGAAGCTTTCTTT.

This rearrangement joins TRBV7-9 to TRBJ2-1; TRBD1 matches at 7 bases. This CDR3 is 15 amino acids long. Losses at the gene ends were 5 bases for V and 1 base for J; bases not matched to a gene: 5. Looked up from germline, CDR1 is SEHNR and CDR2 is FQNEAQ (reference sequence). CDR3 in DNA: TGTGCCAGCAGCGGGCGACAGGGTTCCTACAATGAGCAGTTCTTC. Translation: CASSGRQGSYNEQFF.

V is TRBV1 and J is TRBJ2-7; the table's D call of TRBD1 was not tested on the DNA. TRBV1 is termed a pseudogene. There are 16 residues in the CDR3. The CDR3 bases are TGCACCAGCAGCCAAGAACGACAGGACCTGACCTACGAGCAGTACTTC. It encodes CTSSQERQDLTYEQYF.

This chain joins TRBV21-1 and TRBJ1-1; no DNA check was done on the table's D call, TRBD1. TRBV21-1 is labeled a pseudogene. The CDR3 is 17 residues long. The DNA of the CDR3 is TGTGCCAGCAGCGAAGGGGGGGACAGGGAACGTAGCACTGAAGCTTTCTTT. Its protein is CASSEGGDRERSTEAFF.

This clone was observed once. J is TRBJ1-2 and V is TRBV25-1; tentatively, D is TRBD1 (5 bases). Germline V CDR1 and CDR2: MGHDK, SYGVNS. V lost 3 bases and J 2 bases, leaving 10 bases between the germline ends. CDR3 length equals 14 residues. CDR3 in amino acids: CASSDMTVNYGYTF. DNA for the CDR3: TGTGCCAGCAGTGACATGACAGTAAACTATGGCTACACCTTC.